A single sample gave rise to the 24 T cell receptor beta chains below, sequenced in a study of tumor and adjacent non-tumor tissue in lung cancer. A modified ARM-PCR protocol with three rounds of nested PCR amplified TCRbeta. One entry per CDR3 protein results from TCRdb running MiXCR on the multiplex PCR reads. In the table there are 90,000 to 120,000 distinct CDR3 sequences, 65% of which are singletons. No cell sorting was done before RNA was extracted from the tissue. This non-tumor lung sample came from over 3 cm beyond the tumor edge. The material sequenced was distant non-tumor lung tissue. The receptors were gathered from a man aged 25-40 years with non-small cell lung cancer.

This clonotype was observed a single time. One end of the junction varies from germline; a read error may be responsible. The chain has TRBV11-3 and TRBJ2-1; TRBD1 agrees at 8 bases. Germline lookup yields CDR1 SGHNT and CDR2 YENEEA. The CDR3 length is 14 residues. The CDR3 DNA follows: TGCGCCAGCAGCTTACAGGGGGTCAACAATGAGCAGCTCTTC. It yields the protein CASSLQGVNNEQLF.

This sequence joins TRBV24-1 and TRBJ2-1, with 8 nucleotides matching TRBD2. Trimming removed 6 bases from V and 8 bases from J; junction bases left unmatched: 11. This CDR3 spans 15 amino acids. The germline V gene has CDR1 KGHDR and CDR2 SFDVKD. CDR3 amino acids: CATSKSSGRIDEQFF. DNA for the CDR3: TGTGCCACCAGTAAATCGAGCGGGAGAATCGATGAGCAGTTCTTC.

This clonotype was recorded many times. V and J are TRBV20-1 and TRBJ2-7; 7 bases match TRBD1. Germline CDR1 DFQATT, CDR2 SNEGSKA (reference sequence). This CDR3 has 10 residues. The V and J ends lost 3 bases and 12 bases, in that order; junction bases with no gene match: 5. CDR3 region: CSASRQGVYF. The CDR3 DNA reads TGCAGTGCTAGTCGACAGGGAGTGTACTTC.

The chain uses TRBV11-3 and TRBJ2-5; TRBD2 might be the D (6 bases). CDR1 is SGHNT and CDR2 is YENEEA in the germline V gene. V dropped 5 bases and J dropped 0 bases, with 10 bases sitting between them. This CDR3 has 14 residues. The CDR3 sequence is CASSPGLHQETQYF. The CDR3 DNA sequence: TGTGCCAGCAGCCCGGGACTGCACCAAGAGACCCAGTACTTC.

For this clonotype: Just one base apart from a much larger clone, this may be a read error. CDR3 region: CASSQGQGTSTVAFF. In DNA, the CDR3 is TGTGCCAGCAGTCAGGGACAGGGGACGAGCACTGTAGCTTTCTTT. The chain links TRBV6-5 to TRBJ1-1; 10 bases agree with TRBD1. Germline V gene sequence: CDR1 MNHEY, CDR2 SVGAGI. This CDR3 is 15 amino acids long.

As concerns this clonotype: A much larger clone differs from this one at a single base, so this may be a read error. The rearrangement uses TRBV12-3 or TRBV12-4 and TRBJ2-7; 11 nucleotides line up with TRBD1. The CDR3 contains 14 residues. DNA of the CDR3: TGTGCCGGCAGAGGACAGGGGGCGAGCTACGAGCAGTACTTC. Protein: CAGRGQGASYEQYF.

A note on this clonotype: Lacking the conserved final phenylalanine or tryptophan, this CDR3 likely reflects a read error. The CDR3 spells CASNHGTASYEQYL. The CDR3 coding sequence is TGTGCTAGTAATCACGGGACAGCTTCCTACGAGCAGTACTTA. This chain joins TRBV6-5 and TRBJ2-7, with TRBD1 identical over 7 bases. CDR3 size: 14 residues. CDR1 is MNHEY, CDR2 SVGAGI, per germline.

This clonotype was recorded only once. This may be a read error, as it is one base from a much larger clone. This chain links TRBV4-1 with TRBJ2-3; TRBD2 matches 11 bases. Germline V CDR1 and CDR2: MGHRA, YSYEKL. The CDR3 loop spans 18 amino acids. The CDR3, as DNA: TGCGCCAGCAGCCAAGATTTCAGGACTAGCGGGTTCACAGATACGCGGTATTTT. It is translated as CASSQDFRTSGFTDTRYF.

This clonotype was seen ten or more times. The CDR3 coding sequence is TGTGCCAGCAGTCTGCGCTCCTACGAGCAGTACTTC. It yields the protein CASSLRSYEQYF. The chain employs TRBV6-6 and TRBJ2-7, with D unclear. The germline CDR1 and CDR2 sequences are MNHNY and SVGAGI (reference sequence). V dropped 5 bases and J dropped 0 bases, with 5 bases sitting between them. The CDR3 spans 12 residues.

This clonotype was observed a few times. The junction does not match germline at one end; this may be a read error. The chain employs TRBV11-3 and TRBJ2-7; 9 bases are a match to TRBD1. Germline assignment: CDR1 SGHNT and CDR2 YENEEA. The CDR3 is 14 residues long. CDR3 in DNA: TGTGCCAGGAGCTTGTGGACAGGGGTGTACGAGCAGTACTTC. It is translated as CARSLWTGVYEQYF.

This clonotype showed up many times. This chain connects TRBV29-1 to TRBJ2-3; TRBD1 might be the D (7 bases). The V gene lost 4 bases and the J gene lost 4 bases, with 15 bases spanning the gap. The CDR3 sequence is 14 residues long. CDR1 and CDR2 (germline): SQVTM, ANQGSEA. The CDR3 is CSVVRGRGADTQYF. As DNA, the CDR3 is TGCAGCGTTGTTCGGGGCAGGGGGGCAGATACGCAGTATTTT.

The chain joins TRBV12-3 or TRBV12-4 to TRBJ2-3; no reliable D call. This CDR3 is built from 13 residues. Deletions cut 3 bases from V and 6 bases from J, with 10 bases between. CDR3 bases: TGTGCCAGCAGTTTTGGGCATCGTGATACGCAGTATTTT. The encoded protein is CASSFGHRDTQYF.

This clonotype was seen only once. V is TRBV20-1 and J is TRBJ2-7; TRBD1 is a possible D gene (6 bases). The CDR3 spans 13 residues. Looked up from germline, CDR1 is DFQATT and CDR2 is SNEGSKA (reference sequence). CDR3 loop: CNVPVQGAYEQYF. CDR3 bases: TGCAATGTCCCGGTACAGGGAGCCTACGAGCAGTACTTC.

This clonotype showed up just a few times. Relative to the germline gene, one junction end is altered; a read error may explain this. The chain carries TRBV29-1 and TRBJ1-2, with D perhaps matching TRBD1 (6 bases). This CDR3 comprises 15 residues. Per the germline V gene, CDR1 is SQVTM and CDR2 is ANQGSEA. This CDR3 reads CSVDVAGAILGGYIF. The CDR3 DNA reads TGTAGCGTTGATGTGGCAGGGGCGATTCTGGGAGGCTACATCTTC.

Details on this clonotype: At one boundary the junction diverges from the germline segment, which might be a read error. This chain links TRBV5-5 with TRBJ2-4; D is undetermined. The CDR3 extends over 14 amino acids. The germline V gene encodes CDR1 SGHKS and CDR2 YYEKEE (reference sequence). CDR3 protein: CASGFGEWESIRYF. The CDR3, as DNA: TGTGCCAGCGGCTTTGGAGAGTGGGAAAGCATTCGGTACTTC.

Points on this clonotype: This may come from a read error, since a much larger clone is one base off. The gene calls are TRBV12-5 and TRBJ2-7, with D perhaps TRBD1 or TRBD2 (6 bases each). The CDR3 loop spans 13 amino acids. The germline V gene has CDR1 LGHNT and CDR2 FRNRAP. V was cut by 2 bases and J by 6 bases, with 11 bases left in between. CDR3 sequence (DNA): TGTGCTAGTGGTTTGAGGGGGGCGTCCGAGCAGTACTTC. Translation gives CASGLRGASEQYF.

The V call is TRBV4-3, the J call TRBJ2-3; 7 nucleotides match TRBD1. Germline CDR1 and CDR2: LGHNA and YSLEER. This CDR3 region has 16 residues. V was clipped by 1 base and J by 4 bases; unmatched bases: 8. CDR3 amino acids: CASSQGKGAGADTQYF. CDR3 nucleotides: TGCGCCAGCAGCCAAGGGAAGGGGGCTGGGGCAGATACGCAGTATTTT.

This clonotype was counted a single time. One junction end does not reproduce the germline sequence, and a read error may be involved. The chain employs TRBV2 and TRBJ2-7; no definite D call. The CDR3 is 12 residues long. Germline assignment: CDR1 SNHLY and CDR2 FYNNEI. CDR3 sequence reads: CARSVPPYEQYF. For the CDR3, the DNA is TGTGCCAGGAGTGTACCGCCGTACGAGCAGTACTTC.

Concerning this clonotype itself: Since a much larger clone is just one base distant, this may be a read error. The rearrangement links TRBV12-3 or TRBV12-4 to TRBJ2-7; D possibly corresponds to TRBD1 (6 bases). The length of the CDR3 is 11 residues. Trimming took off 10 bases at V and 6 bases at J, with 13 bases between the two ends. CDR3 nucleotides: TGTGCCATCAGGGGTCGAGGCGAGCAGTACTTC. This encodes CAIRGRGEQYF.

This clonotype was seen only a few times. One end of the junction does not line up with germline, which may come from a read error. The rearrangement uses TRBV12-3 or TRBV12-4 and TRBJ2-2, with 9 bases aligning to TRBD1. The CDR3 is 17 amino acids. The CDR3, as DNA: TGTGCCAGCAGCCGCTGGACAGGGGCACAAAACAACGGGGAGCTGTTTTTT. It translates to CASSRWTGAQNNGELFF.

In this sample, this clonotype turned up a few times. This clone may be a read error of a much larger clone one base away. DNA for the CDR3: TGCAGTGTTTCGGTAGCCCCCGATTACGAGCAGTACTTC. It translates to CSVSVAPDYEQYF. The genes are TRBV29-1 and TRBJ2-7; D is uncertain. This CDR3 has 13 amino acids. CDR1 SQVTM and CDR2 ANQGSEA come from the germline V gene.

With respect to this clonotype: At one boundary the junction diverges from the germline segment, which might be a read error. CDR3 in amino acids: CTSSFNSLYDYTF. Written as DNA, the CDR3 is TGTACCAGCAGTTTTAACAGTCTCTATGACTACACCTTC. V is TRBV12-3 or TRBV12-4 and J is TRBJ1-2; D gene unclear. There are 13 residues in the CDR3.

The chain uses TRBV20-1 and TRBJ2-1, with D possibly being TRBD1 or TRBD2 (5 bases each). Between the trimmed V and J ends, which lost 5 bases and 9 bases, there was a span of 17 bases. This CDR3 spans 13 amino acids. Germline CDR1 is DFQATT and CDR2 is SNEGSKA (reference sequence). The CDR3 loop reads CSAPSEGRFEQFF. DNA of the CDR3: TGCAGTGCTCCCAGCGAGGGACGGTTTGAGCAGTTCTTC.

Details on this clonotype: Relative to the germline gene, one junction end is altered; a read error may explain this. This chain uses TRBV6-5 with TRBJ1-6; D uncertain. Germline V CDR1 and CDR2: MNHEY, SVGAGI. The CDR3 is 15 residues long. Written as DNA, the CDR3 is TGTGCCAACAGTTATGATTTGGGCTTTAATTCACCCCTCCACTTT. Encoded protein: CANSYDLGFNSPLHF.